This T cell receptor (beta chain) was obtained from a study of response to subunit inactivated influenza vaccine. General study results and limits: The study's authors posited that every seasonal influenza vaccination enlists few new T cells.

This clonotype occurred many times. Antigen: not known. Trimming cost V 3 bases and J 3 bases; bases outside gene matches: 2. The CDR3 has 14 residues. Germline V gives CDR1 MGHDK, CDR2 SYGVNS. Each CDR3 protein is one row after TCRdb ran MiXCR on the RT-PCR reads. The table has more than 700,000 distinct CDR3 sequences, 20% to 25% seen once. The TCR comes from a man in his fifties who received an inactivated influenza vaccine. This chain uses TRBV25-1 with TRBJ2-3; 8 bases agree with TRBD2. The specimen was PBMCs from blood, collected 5 days after vaccination. The CDR3 DNA follows: TGTGCCAGCAGTGAGGCTAGCGGGACAGATACGCAGTATTTT. Translated, it gives CASSEASGTDTQYF.